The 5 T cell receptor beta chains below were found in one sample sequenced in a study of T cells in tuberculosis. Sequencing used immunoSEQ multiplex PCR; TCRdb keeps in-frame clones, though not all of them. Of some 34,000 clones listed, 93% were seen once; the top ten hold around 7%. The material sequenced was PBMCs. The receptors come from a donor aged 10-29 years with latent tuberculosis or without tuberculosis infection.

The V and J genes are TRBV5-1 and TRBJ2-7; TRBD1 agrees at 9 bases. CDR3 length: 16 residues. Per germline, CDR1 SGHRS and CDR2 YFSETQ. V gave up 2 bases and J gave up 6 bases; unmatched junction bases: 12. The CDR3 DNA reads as TGCGCCAGCAGCTTTAAAGGGGAATTACAGGGGGCCGAGCAGTACTTC. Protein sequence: CASSFKGELQGAEQYF.

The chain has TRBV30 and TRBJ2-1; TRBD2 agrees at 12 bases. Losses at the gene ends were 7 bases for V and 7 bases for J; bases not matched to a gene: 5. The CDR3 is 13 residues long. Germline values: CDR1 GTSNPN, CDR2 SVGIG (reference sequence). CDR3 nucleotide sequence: TGTGCCTTTACTAGCGGGGGGTGGAATGAGCAGTTCTTC. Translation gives CAFTSGGWNEQFF.

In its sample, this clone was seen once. As DNA, the CDR3 is TGTGCCAGCAGCTTGCGGGCGGGGCCTGGCACAGATACGCAGTATTTT. This encodes CASSLRAGPGTDTQYF. V gene TRBV5-4 combines with J gene TRBJ2-3; a possible D gene is TRBD2 (6 bases). With 1 base removed from V and 1 base from J, the gap between germline ends came to 13 bases. CDR1 is SGHNT and CDR2 is YYREEE in the germline V gene (reference sequence). The CDR3 totals 16 residues.

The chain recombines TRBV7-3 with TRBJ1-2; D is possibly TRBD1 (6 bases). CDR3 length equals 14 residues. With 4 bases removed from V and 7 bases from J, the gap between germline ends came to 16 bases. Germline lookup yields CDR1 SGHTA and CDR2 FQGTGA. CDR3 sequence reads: CASSYDAGGLGYTF. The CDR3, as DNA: TGTGCCAGCAGCTATGACGCGGGGGGCCTTGGCTACACCTTC.

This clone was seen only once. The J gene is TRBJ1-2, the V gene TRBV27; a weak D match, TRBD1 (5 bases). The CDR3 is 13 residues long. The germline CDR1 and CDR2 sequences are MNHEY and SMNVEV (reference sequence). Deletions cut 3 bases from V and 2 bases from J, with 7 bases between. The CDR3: CASSFKGNYGYTF. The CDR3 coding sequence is TGTGCCAGCAGTTTCAAGGGGAACTATGGCTACACCTTC.